This TCR beta chain was identified during a study of T cell responses to AZD1222 COVID-19 vaccine. Assay: immunoSEQ multiplex PCR; the TCRdb copy retains only in-frame clones and omits some. The repertoire holds fewer than 120,000 clones, with approximately 94% as singletons. Study results and limitations: CD4 TCRs covered the whole spike, strongest at regions 160-218 and 743-854. Compared with day 0, the breadth and depth of the Spike-specific TCR repertoire rose significantly after two doses of AZD1222. Donors were chiefly white British, with a greater number of females, and clonal diversity was perhaps underestimated.

Germline values: CDR1 SQVTM, CDR2 ANQGSEA. V was pared by 7 bases and J by 3 bases, with 10 bases of the junction left unmatched. This CDR3 region has 14 residues. Turning to this clone: What it binds is unknown.

The input for sequencing was peripheral blood, taken 28 days after the second AZD1222 dose. The source is an adult who received the AZD1222 COVID-19 vaccine. The rearrangement uses TRBV29-1 and TRBJ1-2, with TRBD1 matching 8 bases. The CDR3 loop reads CSALTGALDYGYTF. For the CDR3, the DNA is TGCAGCGCGCTGACAGGGGCTCTAGACTATGGCTACACCTTC.